Sequencing of this T cell receptor beta chain was carried out in a study of blood T cell repertoires in COVID-19. Across the study: The United States, Italy and Spain provided the acute and convalescent COVID-19 samples. In each case, the material was cDNA or gDNA derived from T cells, B-cell-depleted T cells, or PBMCs.

Per the study methods: Using reference gene primer amplification, nucleated cell counts were estimated. Only in-frame clones appear in the TCRdb table, and some are missing; sequencing was by immunoSEQ multiplex PCR. That table furnishes V, J and clone size, whereas the DNA furnished D and trimming. Among 75,000 to 100,000 clones listed, around nine tenths were seen once. In germline, CDR1 is SGHTA, CDR2 FQGNSA. The CDR3 is 14 amino acids. The ends were cut back, 2 bases at V and 2 bases at J, with 8 bases in the middle. The sample was peripheral blood. The clonotype was recovered from a man aged 60-69 years with acute or convalescent COVID-19. The chain joins TRBV7-2 to TRBJ2-3; D call uncertain. The CDR3 DNA is TGTGCCAGCAGCTTACAGCGTAACACAGATACGCAGTATTTT. It translates to CASSLQRNTDTQYF.